The present T cell receptor beta chain was sequenced within a study of blood T cell repertoires in COVID-19. The CDR3 covers 13 residues. Germline V gene sequence: CDR1 GTSNPN, CDR2 SVGIG (reference sequence). Trimming cost V 1 base and J 8 bases; bases outside gene matches: 2. The protocol was immunoSEQ multiplex PCR, while the TCRdb copy is restricted to in-frame clones and leaves out a portion. The repertoire consists of 190,000 or so clones, with just under 90% occurring once and the leading ten covering around 1.3%. Material for sequencing was PBMCs or T cells enriched from blood (not recorded which). The chain uses TRBV30 and TRBJ2-4, with 10 bases lining up with TRBD1. The receptor's source is a man younger than 40 who had recovered from COVID-19. The CDR3 is CAWSGDRGDIQYF. The CDR3 region has the DNA TGTGCCTGGAGTGGGGACAGGGGTGACATTCAGTACTTC.